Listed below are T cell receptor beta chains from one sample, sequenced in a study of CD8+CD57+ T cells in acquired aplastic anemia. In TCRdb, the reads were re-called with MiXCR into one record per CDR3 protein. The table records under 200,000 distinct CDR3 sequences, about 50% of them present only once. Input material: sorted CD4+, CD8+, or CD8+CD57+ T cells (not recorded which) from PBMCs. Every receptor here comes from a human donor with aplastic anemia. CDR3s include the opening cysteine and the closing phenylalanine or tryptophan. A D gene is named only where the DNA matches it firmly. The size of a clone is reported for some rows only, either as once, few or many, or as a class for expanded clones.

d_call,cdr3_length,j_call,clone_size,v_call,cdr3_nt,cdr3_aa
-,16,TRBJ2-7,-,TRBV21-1,TGTGCCAGCAGCGACGCGCTTAAAGACAGGGGATACGAGCAGTACTTC,CASSDALKDRGYEQYF
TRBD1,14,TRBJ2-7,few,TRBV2,TGTGCCAGCAGATCCGGGACAGGGGACCACGAGCAGTACTTC,CASRSGTGDHEQYF
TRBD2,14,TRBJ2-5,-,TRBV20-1,TGCAGTGCTAACGACGGGAGGGTTCAAGAGACCCAGTACTTC,CSANDGRVQETQYF
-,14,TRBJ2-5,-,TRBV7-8,TGTGCCAGCAGCTTAGTTGCGGCCAGGGAGACCCAGTACTTC,CASSLVAARETQYF
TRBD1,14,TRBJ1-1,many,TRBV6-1,TGTGCCAGCAGGGACAGGGGGGAGATGACTGAAGCTTTCTTT,CASRDRGEMTEAFF
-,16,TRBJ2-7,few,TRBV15,TGTGCCACCAGCAGAGATAGCGGCGTAACCACCTACGAGAAGTACTTC,CATSRDSGVTTYEKYF
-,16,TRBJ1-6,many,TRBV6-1,TGTGCCAGCAGAGCCCCCGGGTTCACCTATAATTCACCCCTCCACTTT,CASRAPGFTYNSPLHF
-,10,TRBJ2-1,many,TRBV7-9,TGTGCCAGCAGTTCAAATGAGCAGTTCTTC,CASSSNEQFF
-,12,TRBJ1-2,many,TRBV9,TGTGCCAGCACAGGGAGGGACTATGGCTACACCTTC,CASTGRDYGYTF
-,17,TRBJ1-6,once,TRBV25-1,TGTGCCAGCAGCGTAGCACTAGCGGGGGGAGCAAATTCACCCCTCCACTTT,CASSVALAGGANSPLHF
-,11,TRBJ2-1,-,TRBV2,TGTGCCAGCAGTGCGCACGATGAGCAGTTCTTC,CASSAHDEQFF
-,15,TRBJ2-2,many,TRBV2,TGTGCCAGCAGTGGTGGCAGTACCAACACCGGGGAGCTGTTTTTT,CASSGGSTNTGELFF
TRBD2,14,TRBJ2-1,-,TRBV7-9,TGTGCCAGCAGCCAAGCGGGGGGGTACAATGAGCAGTTCTTC,CASSQAGGYNEQFF
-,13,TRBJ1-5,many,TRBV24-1,TGTGCCACCAGTGAACTTGACAATCAGCCCCAGCATTTT,CATSELDNQPQHF
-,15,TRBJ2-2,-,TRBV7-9,TGTGCCAGCAGCTTATCGGGGCCCCTCACCGGGGAGCTGTTTTTT,CASSLSGPLTGELFF
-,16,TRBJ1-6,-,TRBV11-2,TGTGCCAGCAGCTTATTTTCAGCGGGGGCCGATTCACCCCTCCACTTT,CASSLFSAGADSPLHF
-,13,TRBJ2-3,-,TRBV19,TGTGCCAGTAGGCTCAGGGCTGGAGATACGCAGTATTTT,CASRLRAGDTQYF
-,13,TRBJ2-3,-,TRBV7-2,TGTGCCAGCAGCTTATGGGGGAGGGATACGCAGTATTTT,CASSLWGRDTQYF
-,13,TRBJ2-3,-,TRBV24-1,TGTGCCACCAGTGATGTAGTAGCTGATACGCAGTATTTT,CATSDVVADTQYF
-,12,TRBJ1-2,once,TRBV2,TGTGCCAGCAGTGAATGGGTCTATGGCTACACCTTC,CASSEWVYGYTF
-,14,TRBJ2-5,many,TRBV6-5,TGTGCCAGCAGTTACTCGAGTATAGGAGAGACCCAGTACTTC,CASSYSSIGETQYF
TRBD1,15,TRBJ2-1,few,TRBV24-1,TGTGCCACCAGTGATCCCCGGACAGGGGGCAATGAGCAGTTCTTC,CATSDPRTGGNEQFF
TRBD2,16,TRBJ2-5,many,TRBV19,TGTGCCAGTAGTATCGATCAGACTAGCTCAGGGGAGACCCAGTACTTC,CASSIDQTSSGETQYF
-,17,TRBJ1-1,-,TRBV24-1,TGTGCCACCAGTGATTTGTACTTCTGGTGGACCGAGACTGAAGCTTTCTTT,CATSDLYFWWTETEAFF
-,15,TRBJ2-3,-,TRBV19,TGTGCCAGTAGCCTCTCAAGAGGGGTGGCAGATACGCAGTATTTT,CASSLSRGVADTQYF
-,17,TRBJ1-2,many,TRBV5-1,TGCGCCAGCAGCTTGTATTACGCGACTTCAACTAACTATGGCTACACCTTC,CASSLYYATSTNYGYTF
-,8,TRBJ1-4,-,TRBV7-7,TGTGCTTTCCCAAAACTGTTTTTT,CAFPKLFF
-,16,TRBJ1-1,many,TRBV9,TGTGCCAGCAGCGTAGAGGAGGGAATTATGAACACTGAAGCTTTCTTT,CASSVEEGIMNTEAFF
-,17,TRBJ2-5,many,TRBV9,TGTGCCAGCAGCGAGGGTGATCAAGCGGCCTCCCAAGAGACCCAGTACTTC,CASSEGDQAASQETQYF
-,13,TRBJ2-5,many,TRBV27,TGTGCCAGCAGTTTAAGCCAGGAAGAGACCCAGTACTTC,CASSLSQEETQYF
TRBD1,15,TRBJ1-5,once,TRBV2,TGTGCCAGCGGCAGGGGGCCCCATAGCAATCAGCCCCAGCATTTT,CASGRGPHSNQPQHF
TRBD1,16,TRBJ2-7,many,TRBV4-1,TGCGCCAGCAGCCAAGATAAGGGGGCGTTAGTATACGAGCAGTACTTC,CASSQDKGALVYEQYF
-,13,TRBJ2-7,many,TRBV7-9,TGTGCCAGCAGCTTACCCCCATTCCTCGAGCAGTACTTC,CASSLPPFLEQYF
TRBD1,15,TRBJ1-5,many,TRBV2,TGTGCCAGCGCGGGACAGGGGATTAGCAATCAGCCCCAGCATTTT,CASAGQGISNQPQHF
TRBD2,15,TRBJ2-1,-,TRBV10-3,TGTGCCATCAGCGGGACTAGCGGGGGGTACAATGAGCAGTTCTTC,CAISGTSGGYNEQFF
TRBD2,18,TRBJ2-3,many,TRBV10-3,TGTGCCATCAGTGAGGAGAGGCTAGCGGGAGGCCCCACAGATACGCAGTATTTT,CAISEERLAGGPTDTQYF
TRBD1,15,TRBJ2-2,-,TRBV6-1,TGTGCCAGCAGCCCGGGACAGGGGGACACCGGGGAGCTGTTTTTT,CASSPGQGDTGELFF
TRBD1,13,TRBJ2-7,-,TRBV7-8,TGTGCCAGCAGCTTGGACAGGGTCTACGAGCAGTACTTC,CASSLDRVYEQYF
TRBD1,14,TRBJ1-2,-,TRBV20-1,TGCAGTGCTGCCCGGACAGGGGGCGTTTATGGCTACACCTTC,CSAARTGGVYGYTF
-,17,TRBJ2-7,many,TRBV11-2,TGTGCCAGCAGCTTAGGGTTCCCATTCAGGCCCAGGCGGTGCGAGTACTTC,CASSLGFPFRPRRCEYF
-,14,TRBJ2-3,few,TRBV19,TGTGCCAGTAGGAGGGATGGAAGGGCAGATACGCAGTATTTT,CASRRDGRADTQYF
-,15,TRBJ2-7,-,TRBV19,TGTGCCAGTAGTATCTCTCCGGGACACCTCTACGAGCAGTACTTC,CASSISPGHLYEQYF
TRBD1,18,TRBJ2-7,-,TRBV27,TGTGCCAGCAGTTTCAAAATGTCCGCGACAGGGGCGGCCTACGAGCAGTACTTC,CASSFKMSATGAAYEQYF
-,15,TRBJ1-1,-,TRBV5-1,TGCGCCAGCAGCCTCCGAACAGGGCTGAACACTGAAGCTTTCTTT,CASSLRTGLNTEAFF
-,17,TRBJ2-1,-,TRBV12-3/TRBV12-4,TGTGCCAGCAGTTTATTGCCAGGAACTAGGTGGGACAATGAGCAGTTCTTC,CASSLLPGTRWDNEQFF
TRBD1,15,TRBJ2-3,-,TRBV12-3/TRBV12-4,TGTGCCAGCAGACCGAGACAGGGCAACACAGATACGCAGTATTTT,CASRPRQGNTDTQYF